Following are 3 T cell receptor beta chains from one sample sequenced in a study of beta chain features in type 1 diabetes. TCRB transcripts that were expressed got sequenced, as all of the isolated RNA had been reverse transcribed. Sequencing used immunoSEQ multiplex PCR; TCRdb keeps in-frame clones, though not all of them. The sample shows roughly 500,000 clones, 30% of them seen only once. The material sequenced was naive CD4+ T cells from blood. The receptors were sampled from a man in his late teens or twenties in good health.

In its sample, this clone was seen a few times. V usage is TRBV5-1 and J usage is TRBJ2-1; 8 bases line up with TRBD2. Germline loops: CDR1 SGHRS, CDR2 YFSETQ. CDR3 length: 15 residues. The ends lost 0 bases at V and 7 bases at J; junction bases unmatched: 6. CDR3 residues: CASSLEAGVRNEQFF. CDR3 nucleotide sequence: TGCGCCAGCAGCTTGGAAGCGGGAGTGCGGAATGAGCAGTTCTTC.

V gene TRBV4-3 combines with J gene TRBJ2-2; TRBD1 matches 7 bases. V lost 1 base and J lost 3; bases outside the gene matches: 5. In germline, CDR1 is LGHNA, CDR2 YSLEER. This CDR3 spans 16 amino acids. This CDR3 is CASSQATGQDTGELFF. The CDR3 bases are TGCGCCAGCAGCCAAGCCACTGGACAGGACACCGGGGAGCTGTTTTTT.

Worth noting for this clone: The junction and the germline gene differ at one end; a read error may be behind it. V is TRBV7-9 and J is TRBJ1-1; D is perhaps TRBD1 (5 bases). This CDR3 has 9 amino acids. Germline CDR1 is SEHNR and CDR2 is FQNEAQ (reference sequence). CDR3 sequence: CASTPPGIF. The CDR3 DNA reads as TGTGCCAGCACCCCCCCAGGGATCTTT.